This TCR beta chain was captured in a study of OX40 agonist ivuxolimab in advanced cancers. In the study overall: Partial responses, seen in three patients, involved one hepatocellular carcinoma and two cutaneous melanomas. Study outcomes and limitations: Clonal expansion from baseline to week 6 occurred in both CD4+ and CD8+ T cells.

Clones were read by immunoSEQ multiplex PCR, and TCRdb kept only the in-frame ones, dropping some. The sample includes more than 65,000 clones, roughly 88% seen only once; the top ten take 0.72%. The CDR3 is made up of 12 amino acids. Germline V gene sequence: CDR1 LGHNT, CDR2 FRNRAP. V dropped 6 bases and J dropped 4 bases, with 9 bases sitting between them. Of note for this clone: The antigen remains undetermined.

This clonotype was sampled from an adult with an advanced solid tumor such as melanoma, head and neck, liver or kidney cancer. V usage is TRBV12-5 and J usage is TRBJ2-5; TRBD1 is a possible D gene (6 bases). Sample: CD4+ or CD8+ T cells sorted from blood, taken in a trial of the OX40 agonist ivuxolimab. The CDR3 nucleotides are TGTGCTAGTGGACAGGGTAGAGAGACCCAGTACTTC. Encoded protein: CASGQGRETQYF.